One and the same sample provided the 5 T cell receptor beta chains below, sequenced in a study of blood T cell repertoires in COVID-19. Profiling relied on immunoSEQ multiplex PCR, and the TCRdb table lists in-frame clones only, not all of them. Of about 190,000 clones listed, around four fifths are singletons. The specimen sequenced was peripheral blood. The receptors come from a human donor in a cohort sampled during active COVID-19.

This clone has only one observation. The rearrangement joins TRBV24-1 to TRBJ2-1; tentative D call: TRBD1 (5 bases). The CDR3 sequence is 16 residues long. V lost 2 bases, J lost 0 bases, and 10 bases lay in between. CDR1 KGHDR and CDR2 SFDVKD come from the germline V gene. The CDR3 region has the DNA TGTGCCACCAGTGATTCCCGGACAAGCTCCTACAATGAGCAGTTCTTC. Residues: CATSDSRTSSYNEQFF.

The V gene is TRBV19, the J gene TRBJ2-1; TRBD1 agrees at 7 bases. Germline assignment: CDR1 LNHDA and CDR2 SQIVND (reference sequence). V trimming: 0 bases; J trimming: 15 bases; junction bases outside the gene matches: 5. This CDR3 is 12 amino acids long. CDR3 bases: TGTGCCAGTAGTATAGATGACAGGGTTGCGTTCTTC. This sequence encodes CASSIDDRVAFF.

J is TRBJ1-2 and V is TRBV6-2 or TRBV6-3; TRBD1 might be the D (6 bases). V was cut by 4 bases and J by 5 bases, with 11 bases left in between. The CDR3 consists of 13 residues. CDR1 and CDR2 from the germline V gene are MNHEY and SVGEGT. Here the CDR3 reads CASSFSGVYGYTF. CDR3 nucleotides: TGTGCCAGCAGTTTCTCAGGGGTGTATGGCTACACCTTC.

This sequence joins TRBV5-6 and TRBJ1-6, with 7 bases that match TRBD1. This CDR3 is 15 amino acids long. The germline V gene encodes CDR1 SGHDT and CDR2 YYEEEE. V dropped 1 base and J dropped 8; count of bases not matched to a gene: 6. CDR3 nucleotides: TGTGCCAGCAGCTTGCCCCAGACAGGGCATTCACCCCTCCACTTT. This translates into CASSLPQTGHSPLHF.

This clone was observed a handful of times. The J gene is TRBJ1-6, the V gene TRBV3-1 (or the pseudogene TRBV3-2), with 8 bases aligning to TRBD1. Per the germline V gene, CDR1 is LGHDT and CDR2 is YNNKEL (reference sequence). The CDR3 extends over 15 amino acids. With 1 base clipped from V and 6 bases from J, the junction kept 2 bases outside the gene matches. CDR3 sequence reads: CASSQVGTGNSPLHF. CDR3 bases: TGTGCCAGCAGCCAAGTGGGGACAGGTAATTCACCCCTCCACTTT.